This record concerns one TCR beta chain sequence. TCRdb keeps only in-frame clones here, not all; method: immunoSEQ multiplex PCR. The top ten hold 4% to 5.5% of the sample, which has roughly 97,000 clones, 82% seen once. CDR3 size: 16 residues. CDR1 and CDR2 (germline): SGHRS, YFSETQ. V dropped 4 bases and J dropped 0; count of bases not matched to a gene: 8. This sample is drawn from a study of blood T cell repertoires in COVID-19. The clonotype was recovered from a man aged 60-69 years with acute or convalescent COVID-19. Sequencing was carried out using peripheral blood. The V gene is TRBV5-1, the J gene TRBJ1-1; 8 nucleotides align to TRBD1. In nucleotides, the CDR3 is TGCGCCAGCAGCCCACGGACAGGGCTAATGAACACTGAAGCTTTCTTT. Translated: CASSPRTGLMNTEAFF.